The entry below describes one T cell receptor (beta chain). Its matching antigen is unknown. These data belong to a study of T cell repertoires in cytomegalovirus infection. Study-level information: Based on public TCR beta signatures, there were indications of CMV infection and of a matching HLA type. Overall study findings and caveats: It was HLA-C-restricted CMV-specific TCR beta clonotypes that dominated the response ex vivo. The study identified carriers of CMV plus the relevant HLA from cumulative public TCR beta family frequency.

The CDR3 is 16 residues long. Per germline, CDR1 MNHEY and CDR2 SVGAGI. Trimming shortened V by 4 bases and J by 8 bases, and 18 bases separated the two germline ends. TCRdb reprocessed the reads with MiXCR, giving one entry per CDR3 protein. Seen here are approximately 700,000 distinct CDR3 sequences, roughly 35% observed once, and the top ten hold about 2.8%. This TCR was recovered from a human donor in good health (CMV status not recorded). Some clones in this sample may be carry-over from other donors' samples. The gene calls are TRBV6-5 and TRBJ1-6; weak D call: TRBD1 (6 bases). Input material: PBMCs. The CDR3 here is CASSSPGQPGDSPLHF. CDR3 bases: TGTGCCAGCAGTTCCCCAGGACAGCCGGGGGATTCACCCCTCCACTTT.